This T cell receptor beta chain comes out of a study of cytomegalovirus exposure and HLA in healthy donors. PCR involved 60 Vbeta and 13 Jbeta primers. Only in-frame clones appear in the TCRdb table, and some are missing; sequencing was by immunoSEQ multiplex PCR. The sample includes approximately 72,000 clones, over 70% of them seen just once. The germline V gene has CDR1 SGHTA and CDR2 FQGNSA. The germline V and J ends were trimmed by 1 base and 0 bases, with 7 bases remaining between them. CDR3 length equals 15 residues. The receptor was isolated from a male donor in good health and CMV-seropositive. The sequenced material came from PBMCs. The chain is built from TRBV7-2 and TRBJ1-5; possibly TRBD1 for D (5 bases). Written as DNA, the CDR3 is TGTGCCAGCAGCTTAGGGGGGGTTAGCAATCAGCCCCAGCATTTT. This translates into CASSLGGVSNQPQHF. The complete variable domain, with remaining parts taken from reference TRBV7-2 and TRBJ1-5, reads GAGVSQSPSNKVTEKGKDVELRCDPISGHTALYWYRQSLGQGLEFLIYFQGNSAPDKSGLPSDRFSAERTGGSVSTLTIQRTQQEDSAVYLCASSLGGVSNQPQHFGDGTRLSIL.